This T cell receptor (beta chain) was sequenced for a study of cytomegalovirus exposure and HLA in healthy donors. V gave up 1 base and J gave up 0 bases; unmatched junction bases: 8. The germline V gene has CDR1 SEHNR and CDR2 FQNEAQ (reference sequence). CDR3 length: 17 residues. Details on this clone: Its antigen is unknown.

Study-level results: Researchers catalogued approximately 160 TCR beta chains as cytomegalovirus-associated.

Here immunoSEQ multiplex PCR was the method, and the copy in TCRdb shows in-frame clones only, minus some. The sample has about 160,000 clones, about 82% seen once; the top ten hold approximately 2.4%. The rearrangement joins TRBV7-9 to TRBJ2-7; 8 bases are shared with TRBD2. The sequence was obtained from a man in his thirties or forties in good health and CMV-seropositive. Input material: PBMCs. The CDR3 bases are TGTGCCAGCAGCTTAGGGGCTGGGCTAGCGGGCTCCTACGAGCAGTACTTC. Translating gives CASSLGAGLAGSYEQYF.